Listed below are T cell receptor beta chains from one sample, sequenced in a study of blood T cell repertoires in COVID-19. The repertoire was sequenced with immunoSEQ multiplex PCR; TCRdb's copy has only in-frame clones and lacks some. The sample lists over 120,000 clones, around 73% occurring once. The sample was PBMCs or T cells enriched from blood (not recorded which). These receptors all come from a woman in her forties or fifties who had recovered from COVID-19. Each CDR3 is given with its conserved first and last residue. A D gene is named only where the DNA matches it firmly. Clone size appears in some rows only: once, few, many, or a class for an expanded clone.

D: .; length: 14; J: TRBJ1-1; V: TRBV19; size: .; DNA: TGTGCCAGTAGTATGTCCGGACTATCCACTGAAGCTTTCTTT; CDR3: CASSMSGLSTEAFF
D: TRBD2; length: 15; J: TRBJ2-1; V: TRBV30; size: once; DNA: TGTGCCTGGATTCGGGCTAGCGGGATCAGGAATGAGCAGTTCTTC; CDR3: CAWIRASGIRNEQFF
D: .; length: 16; J: TRBJ1-6; V: TRBV4-1; size: .; DNA: TGCGCCAGCAGCCAAGATCAGTTCTCCTATAATTCACCCCTCCACTTT; CDR3: CASSQDQFSYNSPLHF
D: .; length: 12; J: TRBJ2-5; V: TRBV25-1; size: .; DNA: TGTGCCAGCAGTGACTACCAAGAGACCCAGTACTTC; CDR3: CASSDYQETQYF
D: .; length: 14; J: TRBJ2-5; V: TRBV5-5; size: .; DNA: TGTGCCAGCATCGCCCCAGGCCCGGCAGAGACCCAGTACTTC; CDR3: CASIAPGPAETQYF
D: .; length: 13; J: TRBJ1-1; V: TRBV11-3; size: .; DNA: TGTGCCAGCAGCTTTAATCTGAACACTGAAGCTTTCTTT; CDR3: CASSFNLNTEAFF
D: TRBD1; length: 14; J: TRBJ1-1; V: TRBV5-1; size: .; DNA: TGCGCCAGCAGCTCGACAGGGTACAGCACTGAAGCTTTCTTT; CDR3: CASSSTGYSTEAFF
D: .; length: 15; J: TRBJ1-4; V: TRBV5-4; size: .; DNA: TGTGCCAGCAGCTTGTGGGCTACCTCTAATGAAAAACTGTTTTTT; CDR3: CASSLWATSNEKLFF
D: .; length: 15; J: TRBJ1-2; V: TRBV14; size: .; DNA: TGTGCCAGCAGCCGCCCGGGGGGGGCGAGCTATGGCTACACCTTC; CDR3: CASSRPGGASYGYTF
D: .; length: 14; J: TRBJ2-7; V: TRBV19; size: .; DNA: TGTGCCAGTAGTATAGGAGCAGGATCCTACGAGCAGTACTTC; CDR3: CASSIGAGSYEQYF
D: TRBD1; length: 15; J: TRBJ1-2; V: TRBV28; size: .; DNA: TGTGCCAGCAGTCCGACCTCCGGGACAGGGAATGGCTACACCTTC; CDR3: CASSPTSGTGNGYTF
D: .; length: 13; J: TRBJ1-2; V: TRBV19; size: .; DNA: TGTGCCAGTAGTAGGACACGACAAGGGGGATACACCTTC; CDR3: CASSRTRQGGYTF
D: .; length: 20; J: TRBJ2-7; V: TRBV3-1/TRBV3-2; size: .; DNA: TGTGCCAGCAGCCTCAGAAGCGGGACAGGTATTCTTGGTTTCTCCTACGAGCAGTACTTC; CDR3: CASSLRSGTGILGFSYEQYF
D: .; length: 14; J: TRBJ1-2; V: TRBV11-2; size: .; DNA: TGTGCCAGCAGCTTATTCGGGGAGAACTATGGCTACACCTTC; CDR3: CASSLFGENYGYTF
D: .; length: 15; J: TRBJ1-1; V: TRBV5-1; size: .; DNA: TGCGCCAGCAGCTTGTCATGGGAATCGGGGACTGAAGCTTTCTTT; CDR3: CASSLSWESGTEAFF
D: .; length: 18; J: TRBJ1-4; V: TRBV11-2; size: .; DNA: TGTGCCAGCAGCTTAGGGGGCCTACAGGCGGCGATCGATGAAAAACTGTTTTTT; CDR3: CASSLGGLQAAIDEKLFF
D: .; length: 15; J: TRBJ1-3; V: TRBV7-6; size: once; DNA: TGTGCCAGCAGCTTACTGGACACCTCTGGAAACACCATATATTTT; CDR3: CASSLLDTSGNTIYF